The 12 T cell receptor beta chains presented below share a single source sample, sequenced in a study of blood T cells in healthy people across ages. Primed by a sample-barcoded 5' primer and a J-beta primer mix, a second PCR proceeded for about 7 to 11 cycles. One entry per CDR3 protein, called by TCRdb with MiXCR from the 5' RACE reads. The sample has some 780,000 distinct CDR3 sequences, roughly three fifths seen once; the top ten hold 20% to 30%. Input material: blood. The receptors derive from a man aged 40-55 years in good health.

The V gene is TRBV6-5, the J gene TRBJ1-1; D perhaps matches TRBD1 (5 bases). The germline V and J ends were trimmed by 6 bases and 7 bases, with 12 bases remaining between them. Per germline, CDR1 MNHEY and CDR2 SVGAGI. This CDR3 has 12 amino acids. In DNA, the CDR3 is TGTGCCAGCAGCCCTGAAAGGGGTGAAGCTTTCTTT. It encodes CASSPERGEAFF.

J is TRBJ2-3 and V is TRBV14; D call uncertain. There are 14 residues in the CDR3. Germline loops: CDR1 SGHDN, CDR2 FVKESK. The V end was cut by 0 bases, the J end by 6 bases, with 10 bases between. CDR3 loop: CASSQDRIYDTQYF. CDR3 sequence (DNA): TGTGCCAGCAGCCAAGATCGGATCTACGATACGCAGTATTTT.

This clonotype turned up a few times. This chain joins TRBV7-2 and TRBJ1-2, with 10 bases matching TRBD1. CDR3 length equals 16 residues. Germline values: CDR1 SGHTA, CDR2 FQGNSA. Losses at the gene ends were 1 base for V and 3 bases for J; bases not matched to a gene: 5. The CDR3 loop is CASSLGGTGVDYGYTF. The CDR3 bases are TGTGCCAGCAGCTTAGGAGGGACAGGGGTAGACTATGGCTACACCTTC.

This chain connects TRBV7-2 to TRBJ2-3; TRBD1 might be the D (5 bases). CDR3 length: 17 residues. Germline V CDR1 and CDR2: SGHTA, FQGNSA. The germline V and J ends were trimmed by 2 bases and 8 bases, with 23 bases remaining between them. The DNA for the CDR3 is TGTGCCAGCAGCTTAAGTGGGTCGGGTCCCTATCAGGGTACGCAGTATTTT. Amino acids: CASSLSGSGPYQGTQYF.

The chain carries TRBV12-3 or TRBV12-4 and TRBJ2-3; 11 bases match TRBD2. The V and J ends lost 10 bases and 3 bases, in that order; junction bases with no gene match: 33. The CDR3 consists of 23 residues. CDR3 amino acids: CATLKTAGFSSGRNLMGTDTQYF. For the CDR3, the DNA is TGTGCCACCCTGAAGACAGCCGGTTTTTCTAGCGGGAGGAACCTAATGGGGACAGATACGCAGTATTTT.

The chain is built from TRBV6-5 and TRBJ2-6; maybe TRBD1 (6 bases). The ends were cut back, 6 bases at V and 2 bases at J, with 11 bases in the middle. The V gene's germline CDR1 is MNHEY and CDR2 SVGAGI. This CDR3 has 15 amino acids. In DNA form, the CDR3 reads TGTGCCAGCAGACGGACAGCCGCTGGGGCCAACGTCCTGACTTTC. Translating it yields CASRRTAAGANVLTF.

This sequence joins TRBV12-5 and TRBJ2-5; TRBD1 matches 10 bases. The CDR3 spans 14 residues. In germline, CDR1 is LGHNT, CDR2 FRNRAP. The trim removed 9 bases at V and 5 bases at J, leaving 9 bases unmatched. CDR3 coding DNA: TGTGCTAGCGGACAGGGGGTGAGGTCCGAGACCCAGTACTTC. It specifies CASGQGVRSETQYF.

This clonotype was seen only a few times. This chain joins TRBV20-1 and TRBJ2-7; 8 bases are a match to TRBD2. CDR1 is DFQATT and CDR2 is SNEGSKA in the germline V gene (reference sequence). J gave up 4 bases and V 3 bases, and 8 bases lay outside the gene matches. CDR3 length equals 14 residues. CDR3: CSASSPSGQYEQYF. The CDR3 DNA follows: TGCAGTGCTAGTTCCCCTAGCGGGCAATACGAGCAGTACTTC.

This sequence joins TRBV20-1 and TRBJ2-3, with D tentatively TRBD2 (6 bases). Trimming removed 5 bases from V and 3 bases from J, with 15 bases in between. This CDR3 is 14 amino acids long. Germline V gives CDR1 DFQATT, CDR2 SNEGSKA (reference sequence). The CDR3 coding sequence is TGCAGTGCTGGCTCTCCCGGACTAACAGATACGCAGTATTTT. It translates to CSAGSPGLTDTQYF.

V gene TRBV2 combines with J gene TRBJ1-2; no clear D gene. This CDR3 contains 13 residues. V lost 4 bases, J lost 6 bases, and 12 bases lay in between. Germline assignment: CDR1 SNHLY and CDR2 FYNNEI. CDR3 amino acids: CASSVRTENGYTF. CDR3 sequence (DNA): TGTGCCAGCAGTGTTCGGACGGAGAATGGCTACACCTTC.

This clonotype was seen a handful of times. The chain combines TRBV5-1 with TRBJ2-3; 8 bases fit TRBD1. Trimming removed 4 bases from V and 4 bases from J; junction bases left unmatched: 11. CDR1 and CDR2 (germline): SGHRS, YFSETQ. The CDR3 contains 16 residues. The CDR3 nucleotides read TGCGCCAGCAGCGGCGACAGGGGAATGGTCCCAGATACGCAGTATTTT. Translating it yields CASSGDRGMVPDTQYF.

The V call is TRBV5-1, the J call TRBJ2-7, with a possible D match to TRBD1 (6 bases). This CDR3 has 14 amino acids. CDR1 is SGHRS, CDR2 YFSETQ, per germline. Trimming removed 4 bases at V and 3 bases at J, with 14 bases between. The DNA for the CDR3 is TGCGCCAGCAGCATACATCGGGACAACTACGAGCAGTACTTC. The encoded protein is CASSIHRDNYEQYF.